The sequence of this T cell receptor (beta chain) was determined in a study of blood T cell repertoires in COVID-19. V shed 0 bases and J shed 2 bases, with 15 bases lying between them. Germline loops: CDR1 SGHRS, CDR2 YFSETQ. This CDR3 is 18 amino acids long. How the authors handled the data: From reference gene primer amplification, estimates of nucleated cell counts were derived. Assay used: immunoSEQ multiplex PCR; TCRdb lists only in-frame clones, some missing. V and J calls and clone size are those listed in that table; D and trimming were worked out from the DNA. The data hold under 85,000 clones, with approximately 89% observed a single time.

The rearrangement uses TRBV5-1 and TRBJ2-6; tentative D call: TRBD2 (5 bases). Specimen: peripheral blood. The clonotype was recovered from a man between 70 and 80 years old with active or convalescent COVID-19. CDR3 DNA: TGCGCCAGCAGCTTGGCCCTTAGTCAGACTACTGGGGCCAACGTCCTGACTTTC. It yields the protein CASSLALSQTTGANVLTF.